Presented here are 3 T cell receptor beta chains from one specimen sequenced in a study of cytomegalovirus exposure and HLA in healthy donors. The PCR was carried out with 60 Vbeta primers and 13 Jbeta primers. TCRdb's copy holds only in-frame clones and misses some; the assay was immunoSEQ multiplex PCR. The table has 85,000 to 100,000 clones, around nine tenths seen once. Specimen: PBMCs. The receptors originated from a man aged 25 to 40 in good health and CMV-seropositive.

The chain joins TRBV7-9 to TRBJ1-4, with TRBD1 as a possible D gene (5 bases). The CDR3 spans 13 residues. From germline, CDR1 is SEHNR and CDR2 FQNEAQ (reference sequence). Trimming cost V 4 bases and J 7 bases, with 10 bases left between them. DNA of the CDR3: TGTGCCAGCAGCTCACAAACAGGTGAAAAACTGTTTTTT. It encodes CASSSQTGEKLFF.

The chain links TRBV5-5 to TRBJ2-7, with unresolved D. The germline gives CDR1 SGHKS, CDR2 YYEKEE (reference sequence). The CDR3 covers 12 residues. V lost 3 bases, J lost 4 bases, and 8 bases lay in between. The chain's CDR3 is CASSSARYEQYF. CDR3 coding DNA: TGTGCCAGCAGCTCCGCGCGTTACGAGCAGTACTTC.

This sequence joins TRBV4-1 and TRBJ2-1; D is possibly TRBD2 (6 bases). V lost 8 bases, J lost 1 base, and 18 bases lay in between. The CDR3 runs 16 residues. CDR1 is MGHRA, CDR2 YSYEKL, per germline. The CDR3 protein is CASSPGSGLSYNEQFF. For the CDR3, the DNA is TGCGCCAGCTCTCCCGGGAGCGGGCTTTCCTACAATGAGCAGTTCTTC.